The 30 T cell receptor beta chains below come from one sample, sequenced in a study of human T cells and chemical hapten exposure. Library construction involved attaching unique molecular identifiers to individual cDNA molecules, which allowed quantitative, reproducible TCR counting. Each CDR3 protein gets one entry after TCRdb re-called the reads with MiXCR. The table has fewer than 150,000 distinct CDR3 sequences, over 7.5% seen once. Whole blood, unfractionated, served as the material for total RNA extraction. Sequencing input: whole blood. Every receptor here comes from a human donor in good health. Some clones in this sample may be carry-over from other donors' samples.

CDR3 bases: TGTGCCAGCAGCTTAGACCCCCGGGACTATACGTACAATGAGCAGTTCTTC. Residues: CASSLDPRDYTYNEQFF. The genes are TRBV11-2 and TRBJ2-1, with 7 positions matching TRBD2. The CDR3 has 17 amino acids. Trimming cost V 0 bases and J 4 bases; bases outside gene matches: 9. The germline CDR1 and CDR2 sequences are SGHAT and FQNNGV.

This clonotype was detected ten times or more. CDR3 sequence: CASRDEGVEAFF. CDR3 nucleotides: TGTGCCAGCAGAGACGAGGGGGTTGAAGCTTTCTTT. The chain couples TRBV6-2 or TRBV6-3 to TRBJ1-1; a possible D gene is TRBD1 (6 bases). The CDR3 extends over 12 amino acids. In germline, CDR1 is MNHEY, CDR2 SVGEGT. V was cut by 6 bases and J by 7 bases, with 12 bases left in between.

The chain has TRBV29-1 and TRBJ2-2; D perhaps matches TRBD1 (6 bases). The CDR3 totals 13 residues. CDR1 is SQVTM and CDR2 is ANQGSEA in the germline V gene. Trimming stripped 5 bases from V and 4 bases from J, with 11 bases between. The CDR3 loop is CSVKTGGTGELFF. CDR3 nucleotide sequence: TGCAGCGTTAAGACAGGAGGCACCGGGGAGCTGTTTTTT.

The chain uses TRBV19 and TRBJ2-5, with D possibly matching TRBD2 (6 bases). CDR3 length: 15 residues. Germline lookup yields CDR1 LNHDA and CDR2 SQIVND (reference sequence). Trimming stripped 4 bases from V and 5 bases from J, with 17 bases between. In DNA form, the CDR3 reads TGTGCCAGTAGTAAATATTGGGAGGTTTCGGAGACCCAGTACTTC. Encoded protein: CASSKYWEVSETQYF. The full variable domain, in which reference TRBV19 and TRBJ2-5 provide the parts outside the CDR3, is DGGITQSPKYLFRKEGQNVTLSCEQNLNHDAMYWYRQDPGQGLRLIYYSQIVNDFQKGDIAEGYSVSREKKESFPLTVTSAQKNPTAFYLCASSKYWEVSETQYFGPGTRLLVL.

CDR3 protein: CASRPGQGNIQYF. Here the CDR3 DNA reads TGTGCCAGCAGGCCCGGACAGGGCAACATTCAGTACTTC. This chain uses TRBV5-4 with TRBJ2-4; 8 bases are shared with TRBD1. The ends lost 5 bases at V and 7 bases at J; junction bases unmatched: 5. Germline V gives CDR1 SGHNT, CDR2 YYREEE (reference sequence). The CDR3 extends over 13 amino acids.

This clonotype showed up just a few times. This chain joins TRBV6-1 and TRBJ2-7, with 9 bases matching TRBD1. The CDR3 has 15 residues. The junction had 11 bases not matched to a gene; V was cut back by 7 bases and J by 4 bases. Germline V CDR1 and CDR2: MNHNS, SASEGT. CDR3 in amino acids: CASNPAAGQGYEQYF. In DNA, the CDR3 is TGTGCCAGCAACCCAGCCGCAGGACAGGGGTACGAGCAGTACTTC.

This clonotype appeared a single time. The gene calls are TRBV3-1 and TRBJ2-5; D perhaps matches TRBD2 (6 bases). The V gene's germline CDR1 is LGHDT and CDR2 YNNKEL (reference sequence). V dropped 1 base and J dropped 4 bases, with 13 bases sitting between them. This CDR3 region has 15 residues. The CDR3 nucleotides are TGTGCCAGCAGCCAAGCTAGCGCCGGGAGAGAGACCCAGTACTTC. Amino acid sequence: CASSQASAGRETQYF.

This sequence joins TRBV7-2 and TRBJ2-3; D is uncertain. Per germline, CDR1 SGHTA and CDR2 FQGNSA. CDR3 length: 15 amino acids. Trimming pared 1 base from V and 0 bases from J, leaving 8 bases between. CDR3 in amino acids: CASSLEITSTDTQYF. In nucleotides, the CDR3 is TGTGCCAGCAGCTTAGAGATAACTAGCACAGATACGCAGTATTTT.

The chain links TRBV12-3 or TRBV12-4 to TRBJ2-2, with D possibly called TRBD1 or TRBD2 (6 bases each). The CDR3 length is 14 residues. Deletions cut 7 bases from V and 6 bases from J, with 15 bases between. CDR3 loop: CASNPKGGAGELFF. The CDR3 nucleotides are TGTGCCAGCAACCCCAAGGGGGGAGCCGGGGAGCTGTTTTTT.

V and J are TRBV18 and TRBJ2-1; 7 bases align to TRBD2. V trimming: 5 bases; J trimming: 6 bases; junction bases outside the gene matches: 10. Germline values: CDR1 KGHSH, CDR2 LQKENI. The CDR3 totals 15 residues. The CDR3, as DNA: TGTGCCAGCTCATCCCTCAGCGGGGACGGCAATGAGCAGTTCTTC. Amino acids: CASSSLSGDGNEQFF.

This chain connects TRBV7-6 to TRBJ2-2; D possibly corresponds to TRBD1 (6 bases). V lost 2 bases to trimming and J lost 3 bases, with 10 bases between them. The length of the CDR3 is 15 residues. Germline values: CDR1 SGHVS, CDR2 FNYEAQ. The CDR3 DNA reads as TGTGCCAGCAGCTTATACCACAGGGACACCGGGGAGCTGTTTTTT. As protein: CASSLYHRDTGELFF.

This clonotype was found many times. J is TRBJ1-2 and V is TRBV4-3; 9 bases are a match to TRBD1. Trimming removed 2 bases from V and 2 bases from J; junction bases left unmatched: 6. This CDR3 has 16 residues. CDR1 and CDR2 from the germline V gene are LGHNA and YSLEER. The CDR3 region is CASSQNPGQGNYGYTF. The CDR3 DNA follows: TGCGCCAGCAGCCAAAACCCGGGACAGGGCAACTATGGCTACACCTTC.

Only a few counts were recorded for this clonotype. This chain joins TRBV7-9 and TRBJ2-1, with a possible D match to TRBD2 (6 bases). CDR3 length: 16 amino acids. Trimming took 1 base from V and 0 from J, leaving 10 bases between them. Germline lookup yields CDR1 SEHNR and CDR2 FQNEAQ (reference sequence). This CDR3 is CASSLVFGSSYNEQFF. CDR3 DNA: TGTGCCAGCAGCTTAGTTTTCGGGAGCTCCTACAATGAGCAGTTCTTC.

This clonotype has ten or more counts. The V gene is TRBV19, the J gene TRBJ2-5; D is ambiguous. The germline gives CDR1 LNHDA, CDR2 SQIVND (reference sequence). Trimming cost V 1 base and J 3 bases, with 9 bases left between them. This CDR3 comprises 14 residues. This chain's CDR3 is CASSIGNSKETQYF. The DNA for the CDR3 is TGTGCCAGTAGTATAGGGAACAGCAAAGAGACCCAGTACTTC.

This clonotype was found a few times. V and J are TRBV7-2 and TRBJ2-2; 8 positions agree with TRBD1. This CDR3 spans 16 amino acids. CDR1 and CDR2 from the germline V gene are SGHTA and FQGNSA. The trim removed 5 bases at V and 7 bases at J, leaving 12 bases unmatched. CDR3 DNA: TGTGCCAGCAGCCCACAGGGGGACAGACAGGGCGGGGAGCTGTTTTTT. Translation: CASSPQGDRQGGELFF.

The chain uses TRBV29-1 and TRBJ2-1; 12 bases agree with TRBD2. The V gene's germline CDR1 is SQVTM and CDR2 ANQGSEA. J gave up 0 bases and V 7 bases, and 16 bases lay outside the gene matches. The CDR3 extends over 19 amino acids. CDR3 amino acids: CSDGRTSGESYSSYNEQFF. CDR3 in DNA: TGCAGCGATGGGAGGACTAGCGGGGAGTCGTATAGCTCCTACAATGAGCAGTTCTTC.

This clonotype has more than one count but fewer than ten. The gene calls are TRBV27 and TRBJ1-6, with D maybe TRBD1 (6 bases). The V gene's germline CDR1 is MNHEY and CDR2 SMNVEV (reference sequence). Trimming shortened V by 5 bases and J by 6 bases, and 14 bases separated the two germline ends. The CDR3 length is 15 residues. The CDR3 is CASSPPTGSNSPLHF. The CDR3, as DNA: TGTGCCAGCAGTCCCCCGACAGGATCTAATTCACCCCTCCACTTT.

This clonotype came up a few times. The J gene is TRBJ2-1, the V gene TRBV3-1; 9 nucleotides match TRBD1. This CDR3 has 14 residues. V gave up 4 bases and J gave up 14 bases; unmatched junction bases: 12. CDR1 is LGHDT and CDR2 is YNNKEL in the germline V gene (reference sequence). The CDR3 DNA reads as TGTGCCAGCAGCCTTATCCTTTCGGGACAGGGAGAGTTCTTC. It yields the protein CASSLILSGQGEFF.

This chain links TRBV7-9 with TRBJ2-3; the D is unclear. V lost 1 base, J lost 1 base, and 6 bases lay in between. CDR1 is SEHNR, CDR2 FQNEAQ, per germline (reference sequence). The CDR3 has 14 amino acids. In DNA, the CDR3 is TGTGCCAGCAGCTTAGGGGTGGGCACAGATACGCAGTATTTT. Protein sequence: CASSLGVGTDTQYF.

This clonotype was observed a handful of times. The chain has TRBV29-1 and TRBJ2-1; D is unclear. Trimming took 6 bases from V and 7 from J, leaving 16 bases between them. Germline assignment: CDR1 SQVTM and CDR2 ANQGSEA. CDR3 length equals 13 residues. The CDR3 region is CSVPRLMGNEQFF. CDR3 bases: TGCAGCGTCCCTCGTCTGATGGGGAATGAGCAGTTCTTC.

This clonotype was detected only a few times. This chain uses TRBV20-1 with TRBJ1-2; D is possibly TRBD1 (6 bases). Trimming removed 0 bases from V and 4 bases from J, with 21 bases in between. CDR3 size: 17 residues. Germline CDR1 and CDR2: DFQATT and SNEGSKA (reference sequence). DNA for the CDR3: TGCAGTGCTAGAGATTCAGGGGCAGGGGCTGAGAGCTATGGCTACACCTTC. The encoded protein is CSARDSGAGAESYGYTF.

This clonotype has only a few counts. The chain has TRBV27 and TRBJ2-7; D call uncertain. The CDR3 spans 13 residues. Germline V CDR1 and CDR2: MNHEY, SMNVEV (reference sequence). Trimming left V 6 bases short and J 7 bases short, with 16 bases between. The CDR3 here is CASSQVAAGEQYF. The CDR3 nucleotides read TGTGCCAGCAGCCAGGTGGCGGCTGGAGAGCAGTACTTC.

The chain recombines TRBV18 with TRBJ2-5; D not certain. The CDR3 extends over 14 amino acids. Trimming took off 1 base at V and 1 base at J, with 7 bases between the two ends. CDR1 and CDR2 from the germline V gene are KGHSH and LQKENI. CDR3 in amino acids: CASSPRESQETQYF. DNA for the CDR3: TGTGCCAGCTCACCACGAGAGTCCCAAGAGACCCAGTACTTC.

CDR3 nucleotide sequence: TGTGCCACCAGCAGAGATCCGGGCAGGGTCGGCGAGCAGTACTTC. This gives the protein CATSRDPGRVGEQYF. This sequence joins TRBV15 and TRBJ2-7; a possible D gene is TRBD1 (5 bases). The CDR3 totals 15 residues. Germline V gene data show CDR1 as LNHNV and CDR2 as YYDKDF (reference sequence). V lost 0 bases and J 6 bases, leaving 15 bases between the germline ends.

This clonotype has a count of ten or more. The chain is built from TRBV20-1 and TRBJ2-7; TRBD1 aligns across 10 bases. Germline lookup yields CDR1 DFQATT and CDR2 SNEGSKA (reference sequence). J was trimmed by 2 bases and V by 0 bases; bases with no gene match: 4. The CDR3 sequence is 15 residues long. This CDR3 reads CSARDLGTGAYEQYF. The CDR3 nucleotides are TGCAGTGCTAGAGATCTGGGGACAGGGGCCTACGAGCAGTACTTC.

Worth noting for this clonotype: This may be a read error, as it is one base from a much larger clone. The CDR3 is CGTSRWGGTHSYEQYF. The DNA of the CDR3 is TGTGGCACCAGCAGATGGGGGGGGACCCACTCCTACGAGCAGTACTTC. V and J are TRBV15 and TRBJ2-7; TRBD2 agrees at 7 bases. Germline V lookup: CDR1 LNHNV, CDR2 YYDKDF (reference sequence). CDR3 length: 16 residues.

This clonotype was found a few times. The gene calls are TRBV7-9 and TRBJ2-5, with D tentatively TRBD2 (6 bases). Germline-derived CDR1 and CDR2 are SEHNR and FQNEAQ (reference sequence). CDR3 length: 11 amino acids. Between the trimmed V and J ends, which lost 7 bases and 4 bases, there was a span of 7 bases. The CDR3 spells CASIGGETQYF. For the CDR3, the DNA is TGTGCCAGCATCGGGGGAGAGACCCAGTACTTC.

This clonotype was seen ten or more times. The CDR3 sequence: CASSFSTANYEQYF. In DNA, the CDR3 is TGTGCCAGCAGTTTCTCGACAGCCAACTACGAGCAGTACTTC. The chain couples TRBV6-6 to TRBJ2-7, with D possibly being TRBD1 (5 bases). The length of the CDR3 is 14 residues. The V and J ends lost 4 bases and 3 bases respectively, with 13 bases between them. The germline CDR1 and CDR2 sequences are MNHNY and SVGAGI (reference sequence).

This clonotype was observed a few times. V gene TRBV7-9 combines with J gene TRBJ1-1; D not certain. Germline lookup yields CDR1 SEHNR and CDR2 FQNEAQ (reference sequence). The CDR3 consists of 15 residues. V lost 4 bases to trimming and J lost 2 bases, with 14 bases between them. The CDR3 loop reads CASSSNARSNTEAFF. The CDR3 DNA reads as TGTGCCAGCAGCTCCAACGCCCGTAGCAACACTGAAGCTTTCTTT.

This chain links TRBV19 with TRBJ1-6, with D unclear. The V and J ends lost 8 bases and 7 bases respectively, with 12 bases between them. CDR3 length: 13 amino acids. Per the germline V gene, CDR1 is LNHDA and CDR2 is SQIVND (reference sequence). In DNA, the CDR3 is TGTGCCAGTGGGGATTGGGCGAATTCACCCCTCCACTTT. It is translated as CASGDWANSPLHF.